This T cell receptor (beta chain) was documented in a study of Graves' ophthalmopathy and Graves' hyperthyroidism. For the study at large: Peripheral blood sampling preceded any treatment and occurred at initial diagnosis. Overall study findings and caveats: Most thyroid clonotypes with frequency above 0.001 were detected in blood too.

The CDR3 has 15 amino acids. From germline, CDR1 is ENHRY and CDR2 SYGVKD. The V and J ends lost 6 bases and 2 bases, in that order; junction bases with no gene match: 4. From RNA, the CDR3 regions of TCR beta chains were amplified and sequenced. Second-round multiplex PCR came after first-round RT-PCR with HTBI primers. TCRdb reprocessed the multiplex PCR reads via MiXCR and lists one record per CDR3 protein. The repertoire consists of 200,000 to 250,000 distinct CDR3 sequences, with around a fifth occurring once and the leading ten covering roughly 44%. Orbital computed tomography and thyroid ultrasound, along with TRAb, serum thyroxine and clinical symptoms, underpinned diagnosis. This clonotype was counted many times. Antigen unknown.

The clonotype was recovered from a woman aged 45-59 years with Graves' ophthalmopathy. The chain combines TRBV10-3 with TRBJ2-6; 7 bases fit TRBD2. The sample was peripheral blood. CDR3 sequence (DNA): TGTGCCATCAGCGCCGCGGGGGCTGGGGCCAACGTCCTGACTTTC. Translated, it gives CAISAAGAGANVLTF.